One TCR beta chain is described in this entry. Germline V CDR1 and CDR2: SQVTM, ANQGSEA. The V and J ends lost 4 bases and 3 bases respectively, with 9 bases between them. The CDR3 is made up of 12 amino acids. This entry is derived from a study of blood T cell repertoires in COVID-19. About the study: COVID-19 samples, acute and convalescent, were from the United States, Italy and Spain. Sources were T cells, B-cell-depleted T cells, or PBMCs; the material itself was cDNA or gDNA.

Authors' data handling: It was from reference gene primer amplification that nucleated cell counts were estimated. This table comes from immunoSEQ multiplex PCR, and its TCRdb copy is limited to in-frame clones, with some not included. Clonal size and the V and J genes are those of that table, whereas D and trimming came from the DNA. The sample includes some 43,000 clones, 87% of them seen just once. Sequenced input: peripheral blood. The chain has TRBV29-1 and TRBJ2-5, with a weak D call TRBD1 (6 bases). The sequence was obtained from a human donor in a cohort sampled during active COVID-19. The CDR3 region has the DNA TGCAGCGTTGCCGCAGGGGAAGAGACCCAGTACTTC. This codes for CSVAAGEETQYF.